This paragraph reports one TCR beta chain. This CDR3 is built from 16 residues. Looked up from germline, CDR1 is LGHNA and CDR2 is YNFKEQ. Trimming took 0 bases from V and 6 from J; bases not matched to a gene: 8. These data come from a study of T cell changes during pregnancy in multiple sclerosis. Sequenced by immunoSEQ multiplex PCR; TCRdb stores in-frame clones only, minus some. The table includes 15,000 to 20,000 clones, around 87% detected once. The clonotype comes from a female donor in good health, enrolled as a control in a pregnancy study. This sequence joins TRBV4-2 and TRBJ2-1; 7 bases line up with TRBD2. Specimen: CD8+ T cells from peripheral blood mononuclear cells, collected in the third trimester of pregnancy. CDR3 sequence: CASSQDPDGGSNEQFF. The CDR3 DNA sequence: TGTGCCAGCAGCCAAGACCCCGACGGCGGGAGCAATGAGCAGTTCTTC.